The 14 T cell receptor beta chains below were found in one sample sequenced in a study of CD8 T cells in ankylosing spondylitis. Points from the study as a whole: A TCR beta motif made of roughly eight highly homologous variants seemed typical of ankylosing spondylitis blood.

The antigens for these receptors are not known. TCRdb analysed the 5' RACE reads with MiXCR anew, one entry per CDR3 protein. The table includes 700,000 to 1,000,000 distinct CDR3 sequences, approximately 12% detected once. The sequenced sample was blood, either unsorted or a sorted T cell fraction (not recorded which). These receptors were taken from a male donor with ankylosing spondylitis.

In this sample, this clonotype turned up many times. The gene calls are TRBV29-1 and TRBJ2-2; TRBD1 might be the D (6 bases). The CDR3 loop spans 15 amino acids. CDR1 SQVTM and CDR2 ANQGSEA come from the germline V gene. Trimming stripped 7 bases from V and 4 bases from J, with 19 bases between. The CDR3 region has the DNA TGCAGCGCCCAACGGGGCCCAGGGGTCACCGGGGAGCTGTTTTTT. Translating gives CSAQRGPGVTGELFF.

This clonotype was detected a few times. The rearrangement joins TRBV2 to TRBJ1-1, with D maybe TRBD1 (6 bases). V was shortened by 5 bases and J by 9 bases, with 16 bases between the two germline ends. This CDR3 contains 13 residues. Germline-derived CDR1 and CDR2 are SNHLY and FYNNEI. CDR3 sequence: CASSQTGSPKAFF. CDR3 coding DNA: TGTGCCAGCAGTCAAACAGGGAGTCCCAAAGCTTTCTTT.

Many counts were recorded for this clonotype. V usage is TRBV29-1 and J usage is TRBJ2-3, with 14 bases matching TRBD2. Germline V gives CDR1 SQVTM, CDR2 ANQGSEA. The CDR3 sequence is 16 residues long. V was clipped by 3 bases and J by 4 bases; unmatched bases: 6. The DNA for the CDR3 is TGCAGCGTTGAGGGGACTAGCGGGAGAGGATCAGATACGCAGTATTTT. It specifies CSVEGTSGRGSDTQYF.

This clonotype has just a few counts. The CDR3 reads CASSQGRTEAFF. The DNA of the CDR3 is TGCGCCAGCAGCCAAGGGAGAACTGAAGCTTTCTTT. V usage is TRBV4-3 and J usage is TRBJ1-1; D is uncertain. This CDR3 spans 12 amino acids. V dropped 1 base and J dropped 5 bases, with 5 bases sitting between them. Germline-derived CDR1 and CDR2 are LGHNA and YSLEER.

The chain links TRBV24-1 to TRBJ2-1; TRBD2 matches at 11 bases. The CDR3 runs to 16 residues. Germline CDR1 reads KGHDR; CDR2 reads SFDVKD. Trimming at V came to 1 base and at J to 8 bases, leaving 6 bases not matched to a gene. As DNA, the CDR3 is TGTGCCACCAGTGATTTTTCCACTAGCGGGAGTCATGAGCAGTTCTTC. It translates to CATSDFSTSGSHEQFF.

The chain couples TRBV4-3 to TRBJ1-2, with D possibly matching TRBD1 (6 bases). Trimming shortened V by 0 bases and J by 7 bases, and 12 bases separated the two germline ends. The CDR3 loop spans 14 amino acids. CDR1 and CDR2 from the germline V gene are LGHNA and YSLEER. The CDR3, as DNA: TGCGCCAGCAGCCAAGAGTACAGGGAGGCTGGCTACACCTTC. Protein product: CASSQEYREAGYTF.

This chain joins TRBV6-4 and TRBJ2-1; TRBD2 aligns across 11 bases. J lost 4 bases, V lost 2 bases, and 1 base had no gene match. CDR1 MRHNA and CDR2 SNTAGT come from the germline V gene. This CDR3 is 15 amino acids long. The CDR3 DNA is TGTGCCAGCAGTGACGGGACTAGCGGTTACAATGAGCAGTTCTTC. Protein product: CASSDGTSGYNEQFF.

CDR3 in DNA: TGTGCCAGCAGCTTGAGGTCACCCCTCCACTTT. Encoded protein: CASSLRSPLHF. The chain is built from TRBV5-8 and TRBJ1-6; D gene ambiguous. The CDR3 contains 11 residues. Germline V gene sequence: CDR1 SGHTS, CDR2 YDEGEE. With 1 base removed from V and 10 bases from J, the gap between germline ends came to 3 bases.

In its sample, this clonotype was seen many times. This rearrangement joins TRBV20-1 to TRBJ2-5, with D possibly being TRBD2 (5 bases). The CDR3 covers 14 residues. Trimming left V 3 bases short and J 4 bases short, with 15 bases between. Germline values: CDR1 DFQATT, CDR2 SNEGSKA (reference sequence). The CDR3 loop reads CSASIGMRAETQYF. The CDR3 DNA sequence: TGCAGTGCTAGCATCGGCATGAGGGCAGAGACCCAGTACTTC.

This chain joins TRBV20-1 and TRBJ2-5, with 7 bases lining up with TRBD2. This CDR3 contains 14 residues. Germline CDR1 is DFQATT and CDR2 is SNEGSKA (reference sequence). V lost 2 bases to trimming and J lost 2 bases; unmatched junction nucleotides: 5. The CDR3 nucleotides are TGCAGTGCTAGACGCGGGAGCGATCAAGAGACCCAGTACTTC. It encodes CSARRGSDQETQYF.

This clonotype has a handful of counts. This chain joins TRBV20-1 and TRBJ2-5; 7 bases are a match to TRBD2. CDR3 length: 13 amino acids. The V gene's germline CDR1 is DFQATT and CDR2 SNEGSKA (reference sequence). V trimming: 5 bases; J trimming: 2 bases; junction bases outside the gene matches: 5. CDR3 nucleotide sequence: TGCAGTGCTTTTCTAGCGGCACAAGAGACCCAGTACTTC. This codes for CSAFLAAQETQYF.

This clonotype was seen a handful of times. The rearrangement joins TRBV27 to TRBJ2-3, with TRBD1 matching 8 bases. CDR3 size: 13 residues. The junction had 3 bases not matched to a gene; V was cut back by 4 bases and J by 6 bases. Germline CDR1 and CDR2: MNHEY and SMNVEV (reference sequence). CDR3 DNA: TGTGCCAGCAGTTACCGGGACAGGGATACGCAGTATTTT. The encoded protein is CASSYRDRDTQYF.

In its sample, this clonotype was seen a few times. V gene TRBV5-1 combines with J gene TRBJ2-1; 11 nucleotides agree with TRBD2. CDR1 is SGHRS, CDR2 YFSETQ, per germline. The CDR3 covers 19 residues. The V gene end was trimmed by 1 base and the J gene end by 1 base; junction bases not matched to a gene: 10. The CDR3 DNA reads TGCGCCAGCAGCTTGCAGGCTAGCGGGGGGAAGTGGTCCTACAATGAGCAGTTCTTC. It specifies CASSLQASGGKWSYNEQFF.

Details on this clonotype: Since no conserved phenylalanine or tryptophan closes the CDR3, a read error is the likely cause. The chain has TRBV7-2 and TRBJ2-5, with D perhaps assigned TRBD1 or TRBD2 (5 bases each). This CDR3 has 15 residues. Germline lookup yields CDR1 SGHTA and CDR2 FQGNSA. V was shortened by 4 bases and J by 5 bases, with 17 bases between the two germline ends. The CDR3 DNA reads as TGTGCCAGCAGCTACACCGACAGCCGAGGGGAGACCCAGTACCTC. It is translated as CASSYTDSRGETQYL.